This is a list of T cell receptor beta chains from one sample in a study of vaccination effects on CD4 cells after COVID-19. Data came from immunoSEQ multiplex PCR; TCRdb stores just in-frame clones and leaves some out. The sample carries around 50,000 clones, about four fifths recorded once. For these TCRs, the target antigens are not known. The input for sequencing was CD4+ T cells from PBMCs cultured without peptide, taken after COVID-19 vaccination. These receptor sequences come from a human donor who had a prior SARS-CoV-2 infection. Both conserved end residues are part of each CDR3. D genes are given only for firm matches. Clone size is not always given. Where it is, it says once, few, many or a class for expanded clones.

V	J	D	size	CDR3	DNA
TRBV5-5	TRBJ2-7	TRBD2	-	CASSPRDYSLEQYF	TGTGCCAGCAGCCCTCGGGACTATTCATTGGAGCAGTACTTC
TRBV6-5	TRBJ2-5	-	few	CASTAGNSQETQYF	TGTGCCAGCACCGCAGGGAATTCCCAAGAGACCCAGTACTTC
TRBV25-1	TRBJ1-1	-	-	CASNHPGLKNTEAFF	TGTGCCAGCAACCATCCGGGGCTTAAGAACACTGAAGCTTTCTTT
TRBV2	TRBJ1-6	-	once	CASSQLAALNSPLHF	TGTGCCAGCAGTCAACTGGCAGCTCTTAATTCACCCCTCCACTTT
TRBV18	TRBJ1-6	TRBD1	-	CASSPGTGGTNSPLHF	TGTGCCAGCTCACCCGGGACAGGGGGAACTAATTCACCCCTCCACTTT
TRBV5-1	TRBJ2-7	-	-	CASSLGQRSYEQYF	TGCGCCAGCAGCTTGGGGCAGCGCTCGTACGAGCAGTACTTC
TRBV24-1	TRBJ2-7	-	few	CATWSPGARYEQYF	TGTGCCACATGGTCCCCGGGGGCGAGATACGAGCAGTACTTC
TRBV7-9	TRBJ2-7	TRBD2	-	CASSRGRGFGREQYF	TGTGCCAGCAGCAGAGGGCGGGGGTTTGGGCGGGAGCAGTACTTC
TRBV5-4	TRBJ2-1	TRBD1	-	CASSTDRVTEQFF	TGTGCCAGCAGCACCGACAGGGTAACTGAGCAGTTCTTC
TRBV18	TRBJ1-1	-	few	CASSPSMRIMNTEAFF	TGTGCCAGCTCACCGAGTATGCGAATCATGAACACTGAAGCTTTCTTT
TRBV4-1	TRBJ1-2	TRBD1	few	CASSQEVSWGQNYGYTF	TGCGCCAGCAGCCAAGAGGTCAGCTGGGGACAGAACTATGGCTACACCTTC
TRBV5-1	TRBJ2-7	-	-	CASSGGHSSYEQYF	TGCGCCAGCAGCGGGGGCCATAGCTCCTACGAGCAGTACTTC
TRBV21-1	TRBJ2-4	-	-	CPGRKNIQYF	TGCCCGGGTAGAAAAAACATTCAGTACTTC
TRBV21-1	TRBJ2-1	-	-	CASSKEADSYNEQFF	TGTGCCAGCAGCAAAGAGGCGGACTCCTACAATGAGCAGTTCTTC
TRBV5-4	TRBJ2-2	-	once	CASSLSQGVTGELFF	TGTGCCAGCAGCTTGTCTCAGGGTGTCACCGGGGAGCTGTTTTTT
TRBV18	TRBJ2-3	-	-	CASSTTTDTQYF	TGTGCCAGCTCAACGACCACAGATACGCAGTATTTT
TRBV2	TRBJ1-1	-	-	CASSRARGMNTEAFF	TGTGCCAGCAGCCGGGCTCGCGGAATGAACACTGAAGCTTTCTTT
TRBV3-1/TRBV3-2	TRBJ2-7	-	few	CASSQGLTGEQYF	TGTGCCAGCAGCCAGGGTCTCACGGGGGAGCAGTACTTC
TRBV18	TRBJ1-2	TRBD1	few	CASAQGANYGYTF	TGTGCCAGCGCACAGGGGGCTAACTATGGCTACACCTTC
TRBV6-1	TRBJ2-4	TRBD2	-	CASSELRGDGKNIQYF	TGTGCCAGCAGTGAATTGCGGGGGGACGGCAAAAACATTCAGTACTTC